This T cell receptor (beta chain) emerged from a study of memory CD4+ T cells and cytomegalovirus serostatus (dated by TCRdb to the late 2010s). In the study overall: A total of around 35 healthy Belgian adults, of whom 9 were CMV seropositive and 24 were CMV seronegative, were included in the cohort. The study sequenced CD4+ memory TCRbeta repertoires of a Belgian cohort with known cytomegalovirus serostatus to replicate a published TCR-based CMV serostatus classifier. General study outcomes and caveats: The results were interpreted as suggesting that the CMV-associated TCR signature is mostly present in the CD4+ memory repertoire. Only CD4+CD45RO+ memory cells were sequenced, in contrast to the original study, which included naive and memory CD4+ and CD8+ populations. The original-framework classifier achieved a median bootstrapped AUC of approximately 0.96 with a 95% CI of 0.76-1.00 on the Belgian cohort. For predicting CMV serostatus, the median bootstrapped AUC was approximately 0.95 using the original framework and approximately 0.91 using a US-trained random forest. Of fewer than 200 previously reported CMV-associated TCRbeta sequences, around 67 appeared in the CD4+ memory repertoires, each in one to five individuals.

Genomic DNA was extracted from sorted cells with the Quick-DNA Microprep Kit. TCRbeta DNA was amplified with the immunoSEQ hsTCRbeta kit following the manufacturer's protocol. TCRbeta libraries were sequenced on an Illumina MiSeq instrument. From the authors' description of their analysis: Removing out-of-frame sequences left fewer than 2.5 million distinct TCRbeta sequences, an average of around 62,000 per individual. Each individual was scored according to the count of roughly 160 previously reported CMV-associated TCRbeta sequences and the total productive distinct TCRbeta count. A beta-binomial model was reimplemented in Python, and scikit-learn random forests with default parameters were trained on US cohort data. On the Belgian cohort, classifier performance was reported as the median AUC, along with percentile confidence intervals, across 10,000 bootstrap iterations. As stored in TCRdb, this immuneACCESS dataset retains in-frame rearrangements with V and J assigned. A fraction of the clones does not appear; measured against another copy, unresolved V genes explain less than half of the discrepancy, and the remainder lacks a known reason. The V and J calls and the clone size are those of that table, but D and trimming were determined from the DNA. The sample yields fewer than 40,000 clones; 65% to 80% were counted once. Approximately 5.7% of the sample lies in the top ten.

Single viable CD3+CD4+CD8-CD45RO+ cells were sorted as memory CD4+ T cells on a FACSAria II. CMV serostatus was determined using a Roche Elecsys assay that detects serum IgG against CMV pp150, pp28, p38 and p52. Following thawing, total CD4+ T cells were enriched through positive selection using CD4 magnetic microbeads. Samples originated from another study that specifically interrogated the CD4+ T cell memory repertoire. Peripheral blood mononuclear cells were isolated and cryopreserved following standard operating procedures; serum was stored at -80 °C. Staining used CD3-PerCP (BW264/56), CD4-APC (RPA-T4), CD45RO-PE (UCHT1) and CD8-Pacific Orange (3B5) antibodies, with Sytox blue excluding non-viable cells. According to the germline V gene, CDR1 reads ENHRY and CDR2 reads SYGVKD. The CDR3 numbers 16 residues from cysteine through phenylalanine. Only the CDR3 part of the read is kept: 48 bases, read in frame from the first base. V is cut back by 0 bases and J by 0 bases, with 5 bases in the junction unmatched.

This clone was seen a handful of times. Its cognate antigen has yet to be identified. Base qualities were left out, and no much larger clone turns up one base away. The sequence was obtained from an adult in good health and CMV-seropositive. The chain couples TRBV10-3 to TRBJ2-7, and TRBD2 matches 7 of the central bases. The material sequenced was memory CD4+ T cells from blood. The CDR3 region: CAISESLGRGSYEQYF. Here is the DNA: TGTGCCATCAGTGAGTCTCTGGGGAGGGGCTCCTACGAGCAGTACTTC.